This T cell receptor (beta chain) derives from a study of blood T cell repertoires in COVID-19 (dated by TCRdb to 2018 to 2021). Background for the entire study: Samples covering the acute and convalescent phases of COVID-19 were provided by collaborators in the United States, Italy and Spain. The prospective study material was composed of cDNA or gDNA derived from T cells, B-cell-depleted T cells, or PBMCs. Deeply sampled blood TCRbeta repertoires from subjects exposed to, actively infected with, or recovered from COVID-19 were included in the dataset. A freely available public database, intended as a resource for researchers studying the immune response to SARS-CoV-2, is where the repertoires were released. The samples were drawn from two sources: the first 160 participants of the ongoing ImmuneRACE study, and about 1,300 subjects contributed by 6 global collaborators. Sample metadata almost always included a de-identified subject ID, COVID-19 status, age in years and sex. Where HLA class I and class II types were available, the types were taken from metadata supplied by the sample provider, not from assay-based typing. Beyond this particular receptor, the publication reports: The quantity of clinical and demographic metadata differed by source and by participant and was supplied without curation.

Participants in the prospective study were enrolled through a virtual design, were aged roughly 18 to 100 years, and lived in about two dozen United States geographic areas. To assign participants to cohorts, the prospective study relied on clinical history that participants themselves reported in a screening survey and a study questionnaire. Recovered participants in ImmuneRACE Cohort 3 were defined by two consecutive negative NP/OP PCR tests, clearance by a healthcare professional, or resolution of symptoms. In the prospective study, mobile phlebotomists collected whole blood, serum and a nasopharyngeal or oropharyngeal swab from each participant. Participants in the prospective study had the option to provide additional blood draws and questionnaires over a 2-month period. Before DNA extraction, blood samples from the prospective study were shipped at room temperature or frozen. The immunoSEQ Assay, a bias-controlled multiplex PCR, was used to amplify TCRbeta CDR3 regions from genomic DNA. As for the authors' bioinformatics: The number of nucleated cells in each sample was estimated from the amplification of reference gene primers within the assay. To quantify the absolute abundance of each unique TCRbeta CDR3 rearrangement, sequence reads were collapsed and filtered. For each sample, productive Simpson clonality was calculated as the square root of Simpson's diversity index over productive rearrangements. This immuneACCESS table, as held by TCRdb, lists in-frame sequences with V and J called but not all clones. Of the missing ones, under half trace to an unresolved V gene in checked studies; the others have no known cause. That table furnishes V, J and clone size, whereas the DNA furnished D and trimming. The sample table holds about 160,000 clones, of which approximately 88% were seen once. The ten biggest clones cover approximately 7% of the sample.

Looking up the germline V gene yields CDR1 KGHDR and CDR2 SFDVKD. V lost 4 bases and J lost 10 bases; the stretch between them is 16 bases long. From its cysteine to its phenylalanine, the CDR3 spans 14 amino acids. Kept here is only the CDR3 DNA, which spans 42 bases and is read in frame from base 1. A remark on this clone: Its target antigen remains unknown. Within one base of it there is no much larger clone, and no base qualities were kept.

The sequenced sample was PBMCs or T cells enriched from blood (not recorded which). The receptor was isolated from a woman in her 50s who had recovered from COVID-19. The chain is made from TRBV24-1 and TRBJ2-1; the D gene is possibly TRBD2, with 5 bases matching. The sequence in DNA is TGTGCCACCAGTGACGTCGGGGTCCCCGAGGAGCAGTTCTTC. Its translation reads: CATSDVGVPEEQFF.